These 21 T cell receptor beta chains were sequenced from one sample in a study of cytomegalovirus exposure and HLA in healthy donors. TCRdb's table, derived via immunoSEQ multiplex PCR, lists solely in-frame clones and lacks some. This sample has 200,000 to 250,000 clones, with less than 85% found just once. The sequencing input was PBMCs. These receptors were taken from a woman under 30 in good health and CMV-seronegative.

The chain links TRBV29-1 to TRBJ1-1; possible D gene TRBD1, 6 bases. From germline, CDR1 is SQVTM and CDR2 ANQGSEA. V dropped 3 bases and J dropped 4 bases, with 15 bases sitting between them. The CDR3 length is 14 residues. The CDR3 spells CSVDPRGGGTEAFF. CDR3 DNA: TGCAGCGTTGACCCGAGGGGGGGAGGCACTGAAGCTTTCTTT.

The rearrangement joins TRBV30 to TRBJ2-7; possibly TRBD1 or TRBD2 for D (6 bases each). Germline-derived CDR1 and CDR2 are GTSNPN and SVGIG (reference sequence). Trimming pared 3 bases from V and 5 bases from J, leaving 14 bases between. CDR3 size: 13 residues. The CDR3 DNA is TGTGCCTGGAGCACACAGGGAGGCCACGAGCAGTACTTC. The encoded protein is CAWSTQGGHEQYF. The full variable domain, in which reference TRBV30 and TRBJ2-7 provide the parts outside the CDR3, is SQTIHQWPATLVQPVGSPLSLECTVEGTSNPNLYWYRQAAGRGLQLLFYSVGIGQISSEVPQNLSASRPQDRQFILSSKKLLLSDSGFYLCAWSTQGGHEQYFGPGTRLTVT.

This clone was counted between two and nine times. The chain has TRBV5-5 and TRBJ1-5, with TRBD1 matching over 7 bases. Germline V CDR1 and CDR2: SGHKS, YYEKEE (reference sequence). The J segment lost 2 bases and the V segment lost 0 bases, leaving 2 bases of the junction unmatched. This CDR3 comprises 15 residues. This chain's CDR3 is CASSLAGGGNQPQHF. The DNA for the CDR3 is TGTGCCAGCAGCTTGGCAGGGGGGGGCAATCAGCCCCAGCATTTT.

This chain connects TRBV6-1 to TRBJ1-2; D unclear. The CDR3 extends over 12 amino acids. Germline lookup yields CDR1 MNHNS and CDR2 SASEGT. V was clipped by 3 bases and J by 3 bases, with 5 bases between them. This chain's CDR3 is CASSDGHYGYTF. DNA of the CDR3: TGTGCCAGCAGTGACGGCCACTATGGCTACACCTTC.

The rearrangement joins TRBV27 to TRBJ2-1; possible D gene TRBD2, 5 bases. This CDR3 has 16 residues. Germline lookup yields CDR1 MNHEY and CDR2 SMNVEV (reference sequence). V was pared by 4 bases and J by 4 bases, with 17 bases between. In DNA, the CDR3 is TGTGCCAGCAGTTCCCGTCGGGGTCGCCCATACAATGAGCAGTTCTTC. Its translation is CASSSRRGRPYNEQFF.

The chain is built from TRBV29-1 and TRBJ2-3; D is unresolved. Deletions cut 3 bases from V and 5 bases from J, with 12 bases between. This CDR3 contains 13 residues. Per germline, CDR1 SQVTM and CDR2 ANQGSEA. The CDR3 DNA is TGCAGCGTTGAGCCGTTTGTCGGAGATACGCAGTATTTT. This encodes CSVEPFVGDTQYF.

V gene TRBV11-2 combines with J gene TRBJ2-2; perhaps TRBD2 as D (5 bases). Trimming shortened V by 5 bases and J by 5 bases, and 15 bases separated the two germline ends. Germline lookup yields CDR1 SGHAT and CDR2 FQNNGV. The length of the CDR3 is 15 residues. The CDR3 bases are TGTGCCAGCAGCCCTACGGGGAGAGGGACCGGGGAGCTGTTTTTT. Amino acids: CASSPTGRGTGELFF.

This clone was recorded once. This chain links TRBV27 with TRBJ1-1; TRBD1 matches 9 bases. Losses at the gene ends were 5 bases for V and 0 bases for J; bases not matched to a gene: 1. This CDR3 spans 14 amino acids. Germline V CDR1 and CDR2: MNHEY, SMNVEV (reference sequence). The DNA of the CDR3 is TGTGCCAGCAGTCGGACAGGGGTGAACACTGAAGCTTTCTTT. This codes for CASSRTGVNTEAFF.

This chain uses TRBV30 with TRBJ2-7; D is possibly TRBD1 (6 bases). Germline V gene data show CDR1 as GTSNPN and CDR2 as SVGIG (reference sequence). The CDR3 has 12 residues. The germline V and J ends were trimmed by 8 bases and 3 bases, with 14 bases remaining between them. Written as DNA, the CDR3 is TGTGCCGGGATCGGGACACTCTACGAGCAGTACTTC. This translates into CAGIGTLYEQYF. Looking up the rest from reference TRBV30 and TRBJ2-7 gives the full variable domain: SQTIHQWPATLVQPVGSPLSLECTVEGTSNPNLYWYRQAAGRGLQLLFYSVGIGQISSEVPQNLSASRPQDRQFILSSKKLLLSDSGFYLCAGIGTLYEQYFGPGTRLTVT.

CDR3 nucleotides: TGTGCCACCAGCAGAACCACAGGGTCTTGGGGCTACACCTTC. This sequence encodes CATSRTTGSWGYTF. The V gene is TRBV15, the J gene TRBJ1-2, with a possible D match to TRBD1 (6 bases). The CDR3 totals 14 residues. The V end lost 2 bases, the J end lost 8 bases, and 15 bases lay between the germline ends. Germline V gene sequence: CDR1 LNHNV, CDR2 YYDKDF (reference sequence).

The J gene is TRBJ1-1, the V gene TRBV7-6; tentative D call: TRBD1 (6 bases). This CDR3 region has 15 residues. Germline V gene data show CDR1 as SGHVS and CDR2 as FNYEAQ. Trimming cost V 2 bases and J 2 bases, with 12 bases left between them. In nucleotides, the CDR3 is TGTGCCAGCAGCTTAATGGTAGGGGGAAACACTGAAGCTTTCTTT. Translating gives CASSLMVGGNTEAFF.

This chain joins TRBV27 and TRBJ2-7; perhaps TRBD2 as D (5 bases). Germline V gene data show CDR1 as MNHEY and CDR2 as SMNVEV (reference sequence). This CDR3 has 15 amino acids. The V end was cut by 4 bases, the J end by 0 bases, with 13 bases between. The CDR3 sequence: CASSSGFGLSYEQYF. The CDR3 DNA reads TGTGCCAGCAGTTCGGGGTTTGGACTCTCCTACGAGCAGTACTTC.

In regard to this clone: The same CDR3 arises from other DNA sequences in this sample as well. The gene calls are TRBV30 and TRBJ1-2; no definite D call. CDR1 GTSNPN and CDR2 SVGIG come from the germline V gene (reference sequence). The CDR3 is 11 residues long. V lost 2 bases and J lost 4, with 5 bases in between. The CDR3 nucleotides are TGTGCCTGGAGTCCGGGCTATGGCTACACCTTC. Amino acids: CAWSPGYGYTF.

The chain is built from TRBV5-1 and TRBJ2-1; no clear D. Germline-derived CDR1 and CDR2 are SGHRS and YFSETQ. V was clipped by 1 base and J by 5 bases, with 13 bases between them. The CDR3 covers 15 residues. CDR3 region: CASSLMRPTDNEQFF. The CDR3 DNA sequence: TGCGCCAGCAGCTTGATGCGACCCACCGACAATGAGCAGTTCTTC.

CDR3 bases: TGTGCCAGCAGTCCCTCCTTCTATTGGCCTGAGGAGCAGTACTTC. As protein: CASSPSFYWPEEQYF. The rearrangement links TRBV6-4 to TRBJ2-7; the D is unclear. This CDR3 is built from 15 residues. The V gene's germline CDR1 is MRHNA and CDR2 SNTAGT. Trimming shortened V by 5 bases and J by 7 bases, and 21 bases separated the two germline ends.

The rearrangement links TRBV9 to TRBJ2-1, with TRBD2 matching 10 bases. There are 17 residues in the CDR3. V dropped 2 bases and J dropped 2; count of bases not matched to a gene: 7. The germline CDR1 and CDR2 sequences are SGDLS and YYNGEE. The CDR3 DNA sequence: TGTGCCAGCAGCGTCTTTCAAGCGGGAGGGCCCTACAATGAGCAGTTCTTC. It translates to CASSVFQAGGPYNEQFF.

The chain combines TRBV2 with TRBJ1-2; D call uncertain. Germline CDR1 SNHLY, CDR2 FYNNEI. This CDR3 contains 12 residues. V lost 4 bases and J lost 0, with 3 bases in between. The CDR3 DNA sequence: TGTGCCAGCAGTGCAGCTAACTATGGCTACACCTTC. This codes for CASSAANYGYTF. Full variable domain (remainder filled in from reference TRBV2 and TRBJ1-2): EPEVTQTPSHQVTQMGQEVILRCVPISNHLYFYWYRQILGQKVEFLVSFYNNEISEKSEIFDDQFSVERPDGSNFTLKIRSTKLEDSAMYFCASSAANYGYTFGSGTRLTVV.

V is TRBV27 and J is TRBJ1-2; possibly TRBD1 for D (6 bases). The CDR3 has 13 amino acids. The germline V gene has CDR1 MNHEY and CDR2 SMNVEV (reference sequence). The germline V and J ends were trimmed by 6 bases and 5 bases, with 13 bases remaining between them. CDR3 in amino acids: CASSQQGIYGYTF. Here the CDR3 DNA reads TGTGCCAGCAGCCAACAGGGAATATATGGCTACACCTTC.

V and J are TRBV15 and TRBJ2-7, with TRBD2 matching over 7 bases. CDR3 length: 15 residues. The germline gives CDR1 LNHNV, CDR2 YYDKDF (reference sequence). After removal of 0 bases from V and 2 bases from J, the junction contained 4 bases not matched to a gene. CDR3 sequence: CATSRELASAYEQYF. The CDR3 DNA follows: TGTGCCACCAGCAGAGAACTAGCGAGTGCCTACGAGCAGTACTTC.

V usage is TRBV29-1 and J usage is TRBJ2-7; D ambiguous. The V gene lost 1 base and the J gene lost 6 bases, with 10 bases spanning the gap. The CDR3 is made up of 12 amino acids. Germline-derived CDR1 and CDR2 are SQVTM and ANQGSEA. CDR3 in DNA: TGCAGCGTTGAAGTAGGAATGGGCGAGCAGTACTTC. Protein: CSVEVGMGEQYF.

There are a few counts of this clone. The V call is TRBV7-6, the J call TRBJ2-3, with 7 bases matching TRBD1. The CDR3 covers 13 residues. Germline V gene data show CDR1 as SGHVS and CDR2 as FNYEAQ. Losses at the gene ends were 5 bases for V and 5 bases for J; bases not matched to a gene: 4. The CDR3 sequence is CASSIRQGDTQYF. The CDR3 nucleotides read TGTGCCAGCAGCATAAGACAGGGAGATACGCAGTATTTT. Full variable domain (missing parts from reference TRBV7-6 and TRBJ2-3): GAGVSQSPRYKVTKRGQDVALRCDPISGHVSLYWYRQALGQGPEFLTYFNYEAQQDKSGLPNDRFSAERPEGSISTLTIQRTEQRDSAMYRCASSIRQGDTQYFGPGTRLTVL.